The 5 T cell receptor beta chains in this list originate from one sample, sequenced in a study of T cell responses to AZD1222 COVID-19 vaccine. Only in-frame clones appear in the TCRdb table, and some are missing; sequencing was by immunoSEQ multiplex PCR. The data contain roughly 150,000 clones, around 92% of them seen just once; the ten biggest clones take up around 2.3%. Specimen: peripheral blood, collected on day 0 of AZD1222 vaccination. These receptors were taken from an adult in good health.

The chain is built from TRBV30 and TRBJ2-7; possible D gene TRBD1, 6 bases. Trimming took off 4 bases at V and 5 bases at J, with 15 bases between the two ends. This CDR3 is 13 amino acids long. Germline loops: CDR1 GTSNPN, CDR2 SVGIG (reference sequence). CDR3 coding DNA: TGTGCCTGGACAGGGGCGCAACGCGACGAGCAGTACTTC. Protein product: CAWTGAQRDEQYF.

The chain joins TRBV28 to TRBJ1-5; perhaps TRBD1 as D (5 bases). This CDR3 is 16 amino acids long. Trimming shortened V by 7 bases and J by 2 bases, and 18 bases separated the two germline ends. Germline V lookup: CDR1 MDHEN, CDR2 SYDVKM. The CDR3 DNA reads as TGTGCCAGCACCGTCACCCGACTGGGGGGCAATCAGCCCCAGCATTTT. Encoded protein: CASTVTRLGGNQPQHF.

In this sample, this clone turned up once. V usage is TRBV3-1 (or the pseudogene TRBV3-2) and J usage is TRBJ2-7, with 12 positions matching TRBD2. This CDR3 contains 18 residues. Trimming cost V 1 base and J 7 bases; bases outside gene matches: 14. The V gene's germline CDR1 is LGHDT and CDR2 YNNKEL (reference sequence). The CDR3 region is CASSQVVCPGLAGNEQYF. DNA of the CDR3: TGTGCCAGCAGCCAAGTGGTGTGTCCCGGACTAGCGGGGAATGAGCAGTACTTC.

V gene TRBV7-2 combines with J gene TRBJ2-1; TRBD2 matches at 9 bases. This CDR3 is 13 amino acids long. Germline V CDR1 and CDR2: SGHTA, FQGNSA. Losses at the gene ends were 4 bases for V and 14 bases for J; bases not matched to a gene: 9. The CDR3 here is CASSWSSGGGEFF. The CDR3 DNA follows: TGTGCCAGCAGCTGGAGTTCTGGCGGGGGGGAGTTCTTC.

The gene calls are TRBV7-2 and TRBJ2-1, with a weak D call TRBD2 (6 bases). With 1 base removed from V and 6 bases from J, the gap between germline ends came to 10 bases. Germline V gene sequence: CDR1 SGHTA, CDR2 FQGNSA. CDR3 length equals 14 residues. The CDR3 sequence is CASSLGVAVNEQFF. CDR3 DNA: TGTGCCAGCAGCTTAGGAGTAGCGGTCAATGAGCAGTTCTTC.